Below are 21 T cell receptor beta chains sequenced from a single sample in a study of T cell responses to AZD1222 COVID-19 vaccine. TCRdb's table, derived via immunoSEQ multiplex PCR, lists solely in-frame clones and lacks some. The sample has roughly 120,000 clones; roughly four fifths are singletons. This specimen consisted of peripheral blood, obtained on day 0 of AZD1222 vaccination. The receptors stem from an adult in good health.

V and J are TRBV4-3 and TRBJ2-1, with D possibly called TRBD1 or TRBD2 (5 bases each). CDR1 and CDR2 from the germline V gene are LGHNA and YSLEER. The V end was cut by 0 bases, the J end by 1 base, with 25 bases between. CDR3 size: 21 residues. CDR3 bases: TGCGCCAGCAGCCAAGAAGGCCCTCGGGACCCAGTGATCGGGTCCTACAATGAGCAGTTCTTC. This encodes CASSQEGPRDPVIGSYNEQFF.

V and J are TRBV7-9 and TRBJ1-1, with D perhaps TRBD1 (6 bases). V lost 1 base to trimming and J lost 1 base, with 13 bases between them. CDR3 length: 16 residues. Germline V lookup: CDR1 SEHNR, CDR2 FQNEAQ (reference sequence). CDR3 DNA: TGTGCCAGCAGCTTAGGCGGGGGACAAGGGAACACTGAAGCTTTCTTT. Amino acids: CASSLGGGQGNTEAFF. Full variable domain (missing parts from reference TRBV7-9 and TRBJ1-1): DTGVSQNPRHKITKRGQNVTFRCDPISEHNRLYWYRQTLGQGPEFLTYFQNEAQLEKSRLLSDRFSAERPKGSFSTLEIQRTEQGDSAMYLCASSLGGGQGNTEAFFGQGTRLTVV.

The chain has TRBV30 and TRBJ1-2; 7 positions match TRBD1. Germline trimming cut 8 bases from V and 5 bases from J; bases unmatched to any gene: 11. The CDR3 contains 13 residues. In germline, CDR1 is GTSNPN, CDR2 SVGIG (reference sequence). The chain's CDR3 is CAPFPGTVYGYTF. Written as DNA, the CDR3 is TGTGCCCCCTTCCCCGGGACAGTGTATGGCTACACCTTC.

This chain joins TRBV4-1 and TRBJ1-2; 7 bases fit TRBD1. This CDR3 has 15 residues. V was clipped by 0 bases and J by 4 bases; unmatched bases: 5. From germline, CDR1 is MGHRA and CDR2 YSYEKL. This chain's CDR3 is CASSQDRGLGYGYTF. The CDR3 DNA follows: TGCGCCAGCAGCCAAGATAGGGGGCTTGGCTATGGCTACACCTTC.

This clone was counted between two and nine times. The J gene is TRBJ1-5, the V gene TRBV6-5, with TRBD1 as a possible D gene (5 bases). V was pared by 0 bases and J by 9 bases, with 12 bases between. CDR1 is MNHEY and CDR2 is SVGAGI in the germline V gene. This CDR3 has 14 residues. CDR3 amino acids: CASSYSEGLGPQHF. The CDR3 DNA follows: TGTGCCAGCAGTTACTCGGAGGGGTTGGGGCCCCAGCATTTT.

Turning to this clone: This same CDR3 is encoded by further DNA sequences in the sample. This sequence joins TRBV18 and TRBJ1-1; D unclear. Looked up from germline, CDR1 is KGHSH and CDR2 is LQKENI. The CDR3 runs 14 residues. Trimming shortened V by 0 bases and J by 1 base, and 6 bases separated the two germline ends. The DNA for the CDR3 is TGTGCCAGCTCACCACCGGGAAGGAACACTGAAGCTTTCTTT. Translated, it gives CASSPPGRNTEAFF. Combining the CDR3 with reference TRBV18 and TRBJ1-1 gives the whole variable domain NAGVMQNPRHLVRRRGQEARLRCSPMKGHSHVYWYRQLPEEGLKFMVYLQKENIIDESGMPKERFSAEFPKEGPSILRIQQVVRGDSAAYFCASSPPGRNTEAFFGQGTRLTVV.

The chain joins TRBV11-2 to TRBJ2-4, with D perhaps TRBD2 (6 bases). The CDR3 extends over 14 amino acids. Germline lookup yields CDR1 SGHAT and CDR2 FQNNGV. The CDR3 sequence: CASRRRGGKNIQYF. Here the CDR3 DNA reads TGTGCTTCCAGGAGGCGGGGAGGCAAAAACATTCAGTACTTC.

The gene calls are TRBV9 and TRBJ2-3; 10 bases are a match to TRBD2. Germline CDR1 and CDR2: SGDLS and YYNGEE. V shed 3 bases and J 4 bases; nucleotides not matched to a gene: 8. CDR3 length equals 16 residues. CDR3 residues: CASSASLAGAADTQYF. CDR3 sequence (DNA): TGTGCCAGCAGCGCTAGCCTAGCGGGGGCGGCAGATACGCAGTATTTT.

This rearrangement joins TRBV5-5 to TRBJ1-2; tentatively, D is TRBD1 (6 bases). CDR1 is SGHKS, CDR2 YYEKEE, per germline (reference sequence). CDR3 length: 16 residues. V lost 4 bases, J lost 4 bases, and 20 bases lay in between. As DNA, the CDR3 is TGTGCCAGCAGCCCGGGGGGCCAGGCACTTATCTATGGCTACACCTTC. This translates into CASSPGGQALIYGYTF.

The genes are TRBV27 and TRBJ1-4; 11 bases are shared with TRBD1. Looked up from germline, CDR1 is MNHEY and CDR2 is SMNVEV (reference sequence). CDR3 length: 17 residues. The J segment lost 7 bases and the V segment lost 2 bases, leaving 9 bases of the junction unmatched. CDR3 residues: CASSLLYPGQGGEKLFF. CDR3 coding DNA: TGTGCCAGCAGTTTACTTTATCCGGGACAGGGGGGTGAAAAACTGTTTTTT. The full variable domain, in which reference TRBV27 and TRBJ1-4 provide the parts outside the CDR3, is EAQVTQNPRYLITVTGKKLTVTCSQNMNHEYMSWYRQDPGLGLRQIYYSMNVEVTDKGDVPEGYKVSRKEKRNFPLILESPSPNQTSLYFCASSLLYPGQGGEKLFFGSGTQLSVL.

The chain recombines TRBV27 with TRBJ1-2; D remains unclear. The V end was cut by 2 bases, the J end by 8 bases, with 15 bases between. The CDR3 sequence is 14 residues long. Germline values: CDR1 MNHEY, CDR2 SMNVEV (reference sequence). This CDR3 reads CASSLPGSRSGYTF. CDR3 in DNA: TGTGCCAGCAGTTTACCCGGGTCGCGTTCCGGCTACACCTTC.

The gene calls are TRBV6-2 or TRBV6-3 and TRBJ2-1; unclear D gene. The germline V gene has CDR1 MNHEY and CDR2 SVGEGT. The CDR3 is made up of 18 amino acids. V dropped 3 bases and J dropped 3 bases, with 21 bases sitting between them. CDR3 loop: CASSYSRKGIQNYNEQFF. CDR3 nucleotides: TGTGCCAGCAGTTATTCCAGGAAAGGGATCCAAAACTACAATGAGCAGTTCTTC.

This sequence joins TRBV6-5 and TRBJ1-4, with 9 bases lining up with TRBD1. The germline V gene encodes CDR1 MNHEY and CDR2 SVGAGI. Losses at the gene ends were 4 bases for V and 5 bases for J; bases not matched to a gene: 8. The CDR3 contains 16 residues. CDR3: CASSLQWGQGNEKLFF. The CDR3 DNA reads as TGTGCCAGCAGTTTACAATGGGGACAGGGAAATGAAAAACTGTTTTTT.

In its sample, this clone was seen once. V gene TRBV19 combines with J gene TRBJ1-2; 7 positions match TRBD1. This CDR3 region has 16 residues. Germline V lookup: CDR1 LNHDA, CDR2 SQIVND (reference sequence). The J segment lost 2 bases and the V segment lost 3 bases, leaving 9 bases of the junction unmatched. The CDR3 region is CASSIESGQHNYGYTF. DNA for the CDR3: TGTGCCAGTAGTATTGAATCGGGACAGCACAACTATGGCTACACCTTC.

The chain combines TRBV7-9 with TRBJ1-1; D is unresolved. The CDR3 is 13 residues long. V gave up 5 bases and J gave up 4 bases, with 11 bases separating them. Germline V gene sequence: CDR1 SEHNR, CDR2 FQNEAQ (reference sequence). The CDR3 protein is CASSRNGGTEAFF. In DNA form, the CDR3 reads TGTGCCAGCAGCCGAAATGGAGGCACTGAAGCTTTCTTT.

J is TRBJ1-2 and V is TRBV7-2, with 7 positions matching TRBD1. V gave up 6 bases and J gave up 3 bases; unmatched junction bases: 7. CDR1 is SGHTA, CDR2 FQGNSA, per germline. This CDR3 has 14 amino acids. The CDR3 loop is CASSFPGTDYGYTF. CDR3 DNA: TGTGCCAGCAGTTTCCCCGGGACAGACTATGGCTACACCTTC.

The table lists this clone with a count of one. V gene TRBV7-9 combines with J gene TRBJ2-1, with D hard to call. This CDR3 has 13 residues. Germline CDR1 and CDR2: SEHNR and FQNEAQ (reference sequence). The V and J ends lost 4 bases and 3 bases respectively, with 7 bases between them. This chain's CDR3 is CASSSSYYNEQFF. CDR3 in DNA: TGTGCCAGCAGCTCCTCTTACTACAATGAGCAGTTCTTC.

The chain recombines TRBV30 with TRBJ1-6; D remains ambiguous. Trimming stripped 4 bases from V and 7 bases from J, with 11 bases between. Germline lookup yields CDR1 GTSNPN and CDR2 SVGIG (reference sequence). The CDR3 covers 13 residues. CDR3 sequence reads: CAWNRQGNSPLHF. CDR3 coding DNA: TGTGCCTGGAATAGGCAAGGAAATTCACCCCTCCACTTT.

The chain recombines TRBV2 with TRBJ2-1; 7 nucleotides line up with TRBD1. The CDR3 has 15 residues. Unmatched junction bases numbered 14, after V lost 7 bases and J lost 8 bases. Germline CDR1 is SNHLY and CDR2 is FYNNEI. CDR3 nucleotide sequence: TGTGCCAGCACATCGGGACAGACGTATTCCGATGAGCAGTTCTTC. Its translation is CASTSGQTYSDEQFF. Variable domain in full (rest from reference TRBV2 and TRBJ2-1): EPEVTQTPSHQVTQMGQEVILRCVPISNHLYFYWYRQILGQKVEFLVSFYNNEISEKSEIFDDQFSVERPDGSNFTLKIRSTKLEDSAMYFCASTSGQTYSDEQFFGPGTRLTVL.

This clone was recorded once. The genes are TRBV20-1 and TRBJ2-7; perhaps TRBD2 as D (5 bases). There are 13 residues in the CDR3. Trimming stripped 3 bases from V and 5 bases from J, with 14 bases between. Germline CDR1 and CDR2: DFQATT and SNEGSKA (reference sequence). CDR3: CSASFPGIDEQYF. Written as DNA, the CDR3 is TGCAGTGCTAGTTTCCCGGGAATCGACGAGCAGTACTTC.

The rearrangement links TRBV11-2 to TRBJ1-5; the D is unclear. The germline gives CDR1 SGHAT, CDR2 FQNNGV. V lost 1 base and J lost 0, with 13 bases in between. There are 17 residues in the CDR3. In nucleotides, the CDR3 is TGTGCCAGCAGCTTAGGTTTGATGTTTAATAGCAATCAGCCCCAGCATTTT. It encodes CASSLGLMFNSNQPQHF.